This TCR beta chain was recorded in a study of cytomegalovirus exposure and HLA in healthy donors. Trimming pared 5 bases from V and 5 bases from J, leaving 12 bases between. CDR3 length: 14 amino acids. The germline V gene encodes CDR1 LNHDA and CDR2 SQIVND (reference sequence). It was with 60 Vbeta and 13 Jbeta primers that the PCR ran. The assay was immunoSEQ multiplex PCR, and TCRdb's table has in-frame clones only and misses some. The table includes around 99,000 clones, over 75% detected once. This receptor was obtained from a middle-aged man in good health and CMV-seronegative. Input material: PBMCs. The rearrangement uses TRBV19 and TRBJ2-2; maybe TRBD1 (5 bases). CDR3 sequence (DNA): TGTGCCAGTAGTCCGACAGTCTTGACCGGGGAGCTGTTTTTT. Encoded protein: CASSPTVLTGELFF. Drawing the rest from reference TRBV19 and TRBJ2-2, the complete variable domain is DGGITQSPKYLFRKEGQNVTLSCEQNLNHDAMYWYRQDPGQGLRLIYYSQIVNDFQKGDIAEGYSVSREKKESFPLTVTSAQKNPTAFYLCASSPTVLTGELFFGEGSRLTVL.